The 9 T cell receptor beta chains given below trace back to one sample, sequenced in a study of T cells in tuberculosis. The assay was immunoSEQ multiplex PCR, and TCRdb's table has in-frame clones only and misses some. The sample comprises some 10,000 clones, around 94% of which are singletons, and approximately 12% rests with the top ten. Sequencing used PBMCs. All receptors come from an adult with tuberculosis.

This CDR3 reads CASSESSSGRVWQYF. DNA of the CDR3: TGTGCCAGCAGTGAATCGTCTAGCGGGAGGGTCTGGCAGTACTTC. The V and J genes are TRBV2 and TRBJ2-7; 12 nucleotides match TRBD2. The CDR3 has 15 residues. From germline, CDR1 is SNHLY and CDR2 FYNNEI. V lost 2 bases to trimming and J lost 9 bases; unmatched junction nucleotides: 8.

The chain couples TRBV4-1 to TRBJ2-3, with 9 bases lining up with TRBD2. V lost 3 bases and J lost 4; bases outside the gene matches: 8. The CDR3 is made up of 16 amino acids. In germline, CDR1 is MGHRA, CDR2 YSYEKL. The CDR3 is CASSHLSGRPADTQYF. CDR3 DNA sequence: TGCGCCAGCAGCCACCTTAGCGGGAGACCCGCAGATACGCAGTATTTT.

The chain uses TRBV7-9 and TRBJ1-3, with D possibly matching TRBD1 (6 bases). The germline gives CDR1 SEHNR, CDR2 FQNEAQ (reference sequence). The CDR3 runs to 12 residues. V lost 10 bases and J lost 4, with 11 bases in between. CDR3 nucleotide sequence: TGTGCCATCCAGGGGACAGGAAACACCATATATTTT. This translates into CAIQGTGNTIYF.

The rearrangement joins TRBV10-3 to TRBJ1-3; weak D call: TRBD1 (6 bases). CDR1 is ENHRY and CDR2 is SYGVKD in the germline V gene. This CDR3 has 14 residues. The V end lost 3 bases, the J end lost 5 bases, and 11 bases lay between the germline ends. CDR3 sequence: CAISDRGLRNTIYF. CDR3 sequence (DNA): TGTGCCATCAGTGACAGGGGCCTTAGAAACACCATATATTTT.

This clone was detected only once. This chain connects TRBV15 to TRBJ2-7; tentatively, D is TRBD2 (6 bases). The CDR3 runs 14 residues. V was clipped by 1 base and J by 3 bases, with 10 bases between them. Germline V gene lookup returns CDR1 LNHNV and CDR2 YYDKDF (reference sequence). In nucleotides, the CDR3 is TGTGCCACCAGCAGAGGGCGGGACCGCTACGAGCAGTACTTC. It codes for CATSRGRDRYEQYF.

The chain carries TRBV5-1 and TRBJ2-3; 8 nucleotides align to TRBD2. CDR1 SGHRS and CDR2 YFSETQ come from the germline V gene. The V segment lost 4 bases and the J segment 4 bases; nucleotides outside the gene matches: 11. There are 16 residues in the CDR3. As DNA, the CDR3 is TGCGCCAGCAGCCGGGGGACTCGCGGGGGGTCAGATACGCAGTATTTT. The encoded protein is CASSRGTRGGSDTQYF.

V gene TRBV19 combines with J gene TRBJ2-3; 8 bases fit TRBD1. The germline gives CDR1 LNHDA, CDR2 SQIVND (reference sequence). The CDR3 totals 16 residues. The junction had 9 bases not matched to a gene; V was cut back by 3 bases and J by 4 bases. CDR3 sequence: CASSISIHRGSDTQYF. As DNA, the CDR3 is TGTGCCAGTAGTATCTCGATTCACAGGGGGTCAGATACGCAGTATTTT. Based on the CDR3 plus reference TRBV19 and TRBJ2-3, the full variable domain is DGGITQSPKYLFRKEGQNVTLSCEQNLNHDAMYWYRQDPGQGLRLIYYSQIVNDFQKGDIAEGYSVSREKKESFPLTVTSAQKNPTAFYLCASSISIHRGSDTQYFGPGTRLTVL.

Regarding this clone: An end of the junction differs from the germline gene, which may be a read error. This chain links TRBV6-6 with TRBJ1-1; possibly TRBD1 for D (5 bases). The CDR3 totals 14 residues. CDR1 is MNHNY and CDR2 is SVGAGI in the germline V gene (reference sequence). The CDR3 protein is CASSDSRQTTEAFF. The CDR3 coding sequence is TGTGCCAGCAGTGACTCCCGACAGACAACTGAAGCTTTCTTT.

CDR3 DNA sequence: TGTGCCAGCAGTCATACCCAGATGGGGGAGGTTGAAGCTTTCTTT. This translates into CASSHTQMGEVEAFF. This chain joins TRBV6-5 and TRBJ1-1; perhaps TRBD1 as D (5 bases). Germline CDR1 reads MNHEY; CDR2 reads SVGAGI. V dropped 5 bases and J dropped 7 bases, with 20 bases sitting between them. CDR3 size: 15 residues.